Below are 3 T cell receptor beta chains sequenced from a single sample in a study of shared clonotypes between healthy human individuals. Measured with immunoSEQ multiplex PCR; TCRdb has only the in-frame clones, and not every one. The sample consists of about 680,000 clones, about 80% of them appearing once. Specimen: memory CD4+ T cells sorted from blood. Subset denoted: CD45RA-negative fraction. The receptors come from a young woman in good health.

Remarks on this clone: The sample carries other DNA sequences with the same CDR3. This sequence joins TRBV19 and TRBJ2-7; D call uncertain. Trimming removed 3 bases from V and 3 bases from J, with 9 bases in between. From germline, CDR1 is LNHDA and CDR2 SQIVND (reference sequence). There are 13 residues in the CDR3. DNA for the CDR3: TGTGCCAGTAGTATTCTGGGCGGCTACGAGCAGTACTTC. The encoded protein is CASSILGGYEQYF.

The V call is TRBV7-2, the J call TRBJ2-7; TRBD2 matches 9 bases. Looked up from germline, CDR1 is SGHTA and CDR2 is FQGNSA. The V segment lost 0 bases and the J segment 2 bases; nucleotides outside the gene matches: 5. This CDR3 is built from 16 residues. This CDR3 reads CASSLALAGPTYEQYF. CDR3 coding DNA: TGTGCCAGCAGCTTAGCGCTAGCGGGACCGACCTACGAGCAGTACTTC.

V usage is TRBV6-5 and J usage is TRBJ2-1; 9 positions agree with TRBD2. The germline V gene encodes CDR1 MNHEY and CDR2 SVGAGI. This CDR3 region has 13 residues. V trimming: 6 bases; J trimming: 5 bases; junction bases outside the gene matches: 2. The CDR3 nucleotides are TGTGCCAGCAGGGCTAGCGGGAACAATGAGCAGTTCTTC. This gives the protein CASRASGNNEQFF.